The rows below give T cell receptor beta chains drawn from one sample of a study of glioma-infiltrating T cells. Via MiXCR, TCRdb re-called the multiplex PCR reads, giving one row per CDR3 protein. Among about 140,000 distinct CDR3 sequences listed, 30% to 40% were seen once. Sequenced: glioma tissue, nonneoplastic brain tissue, or PBMCs (not recorded which). Every receptor here comes from a human donor with low-grade glioma or glioblastoma, undergoing nonglioma brain surgery, or in good health (not recorded which). Each CDR3 is given without its conserved first and last residue.

TRBV20-1,TRBJ2-7,SASDTQGASYEQY
TRBV20-1,TRBJ2-1,SAQRLAPNEQF
TRBV6-2/TRBV6-3,TRBJ1-5,ASKPPGRYGNQPQH
TRBV5-1,TRBJ2-3,ASSWGEGDTQY
TRBV28,TRBJ2-3,ASSPLSRLAGWENTQY
TRBV28,TRBJ1-2,ASSPRASKYATGLGYT
TRBV4-1,TRBJ2-5,ASSQDDYRASGSLETQY
TRBV4-2,TRBJ2-5,ASSQEIRETQY
TRBV7-9,TRBJ2-5,ASSFGRGDGETQY
TRBV6-6,TRBJ2-1,ASSYSGDNEQF
TRBV6-1,TRBJ2-1,ASSPAGLGFHNEQF
TRBV20-1,TRBJ2-1,SARYGEHDNEQF
TRBV6-5,TRBJ1-5,ASSCSAGISNQPQH
TRBV10-3,TRBJ2-6,AISEYQGIGANVLT
TRBV10-3,TRBJ1-2,AISESGGIYGYT
TRBV7-2,TRBJ2-4,ASSFSGGPKNIQY
TRBV7-2,TRBJ2-1,ASSFGTSPSNEQF
TRBV6-1,TRBJ2-3,ASSLPSEREGRDTQY
TRBV2,TRBJ2-5,ASTGTGVQETQY
TRBV2,TRBJ1-4,ASSVTGTVEKLF
TRBV7-2,TRBJ2-7,ASSAGTSDVYEQY
TRBV4-2,TRBJ1-1,ASSLANGGLNTEAF
TRBV7-2,TRBJ2-1,ASSFSAGAYNEQF